These 22 T cell receptor beta chains originate from one sample sequenced in a study of shared clonotypes between healthy human individuals. Produced via immunoSEQ multiplex PCR; TCRdb's table is partial and in-frame only. Seen here are around 600,000 clones, approximately 96% observed once, and the top ten hold over 0.1%. CD8 cells regarded as naive lacked CD45RO, were positively chosen for CCR7, and omitted terminally differentiated effector memory CD45RA+ cells. Sample: naive CD8+ T cells sorted from blood. Receptors were obtained from a woman aged 25 to 45 in good health.

J is TRBJ2-7 and V is TRBV5-1; 10 nucleotides line up with TRBD2. CDR1 SGHRS and CDR2 YFSETQ come from the germline V gene. V was clipped by 8 bases and J by 2 bases; unmatched bases: 4. This CDR3 spans 13 amino acids. The CDR3 DNA reads as TGCGCCAGACGAGCGGGAGGGCCCTACGAGCAGTACTTC. Its protein product is CARRAGGPYEQYF.

This clone has only a few counts. The chain has TRBV7-6 and TRBJ2-7, with 12 bases aligning to TRBD2. In germline, CDR1 is SGHVS, CDR2 FNYEAQ. This CDR3 contains 17 residues. With 5 bases clipped from V and 6 bases from J, the junction kept 14 bases outside the gene matches. The chain's CDR3 is CASSPTTSGSDLGEQYF. The CDR3 coding sequence is TGTGCCAGCAGCCCTACGACTAGCGGGAGTGACCTTGGCGAGCAGTACTTC.

This sequence joins TRBV6-5 and TRBJ2-5, with D possibly being TRBD1 (6 bases). V lost 5 bases and J 1 base, leaving 8 bases between the germline ends. In germline, CDR1 is MNHEY, CDR2 SVGAGI. This CDR3 has 13 amino acids. DNA of the CDR3: TGTGCCAGCAGTCCCAGGGGCCAAGAGACCCAGTACTTC. Amino acid sequence: CASSPRGQETQYF.

The chain recombines TRBV10-3 with TRBJ1-1, with D possibly being TRBD1 (6 bases). The germline V and J ends were trimmed by 6 bases and 4 bases, with 18 bases remaining between them. In germline, CDR1 is ENHRY, CDR2 SYGVKD. This CDR3 has 15 residues. CDR3 region: CAISLSGGRGTEAFF. DNA of the CDR3: TGTGCCATCAGCCTATCCGGGGGCCGGGGCACTGAAGCTTTCTTT.

This clone was observed once. This chain joins TRBV27 and TRBJ2-1, with 12 bases fitting TRBD2. Germline V CDR1 and CDR2: MNHEY, SMNVEV (reference sequence). J lost 8 bases, V lost 5 bases, and 10 bases had no gene match. The CDR3 loop spans 16 amino acids. CDR3 amino acids: CASSPILAGGPDEQFF. Written as DNA, the CDR3 is TGTGCCAGCAGTCCCATCCTAGCGGGAGGGCCCGATGAGCAGTTCTTC.

This sequence joins TRBV14 and TRBJ2-1, with TRBD2 as a possible D gene (5 bases). Germline values: CDR1 SGHDN, CDR2 FVKESK. The CDR3 loop spans 14 amino acids. V lost 4 bases, J lost 10 bases, and 17 bases lay in between. CDR3 amino acids: CASSLAGLAVEQFF. The CDR3 nucleotides are TGTGCCAGCAGCCTGGCGGGCCTGGCCGTGGAGCAGTTCTTC.

The chain has TRBV28 and TRBJ2-1; 8 bases map to TRBD1. Trimming cost V 1 base and J 6 bases; bases outside gene matches: 5. The length of the CDR3 is 15 residues. Germline values: CDR1 MDHEN, CDR2 SYDVKM. The CDR3 DNA is TGTGCCAGCAGTTTATTAGGGGACAGGCCCAATGAGCAGTTCTTC. It translates to CASSLLGDRPNEQFF.

The rearrangement joins TRBV6-5 to TRBJ1-5; 7 nucleotides agree with TRBD1. This CDR3 has 14 residues. J was trimmed by 4 bases and V by 3 bases; bases with no gene match: 3. CDR1 is MNHEY and CDR2 is SVGAGI in the germline V gene. CDR3 sequence (DNA): TGTGCCAGCAGTTATAGGGGGCCAAATCAGCCCCAGCATTTT. This codes for CASSYRGPNQPQHF.

This chain's CDR3 is CAWSEHGGTAYEQYF. The CDR3 DNA reads TGTGCCTGGAGTGAACATGGTGGTACGGCCTACGAGCAGTACTTC. The chain employs TRBV30 and TRBJ2-7; D is unresolved. The CDR3 contains 15 residues. Germline CDR1 reads GTSNPN; CDR2 reads SVGIG (reference sequence). V lost 1 base to trimming and J lost 2 bases, with 15 bases between them.

The chain is built from TRBV11-2 and TRBJ1-6; TRBD1 might be the D (5 bases). The CDR3 consists of 17 residues. V lost 1 base, J lost 2 bases, and 12 bases lay in between. In germline, CDR1 is SGHAT, CDR2 FQNNGV. The CDR3, as DNA: TGTGCCAGCAGCTTAGTCGGGCGGGGACCCTATAATTCACCCCTCCACTTT. Translated: CASSLVGRGPYNSPLHF.

The chain combines TRBV5-1 with TRBJ2-5, with D possibly matching TRBD2 (5 bases). The V gene lost 1 base and the J gene lost 4 bases, with 14 bases spanning the gap. Germline values: CDR1 SGHRS, CDR2 YFSETQ. This CDR3 region has 15 residues. CDR3 residues: CASSLRGRNVETQYF. Here the CDR3 DNA reads TGCGCCAGCAGCTTGCGGGGTCGGAACGTAGAGACCCAGTACTTC.

The V call is TRBV5-4, the J call TRBJ2-7; 8 bases are shared with TRBD2. V trimming: 8 bases; J trimming: 4 bases; junction bases outside the gene matches: 11. CDR1 is SGHNT, CDR2 YYREEE, per germline (reference sequence). The CDR3 length is 14 residues. CDR3 protein: CASSAGEKIYEQYF. The CDR3 DNA reads TGTGCCAGTTCAGCGGGAGAGAAAATATACGAGCAGTACTTC. The whole variable domain, filled in from reference TRBV5-4 and TRBJ2-7, reads ETGVTQSPTHLIKTRGQQVTLRCSSQSGHNTVSWYQQALGQGPQFIFQYYREEENGRGNFPPRFSGLQFPNYSSELNVNALELDDSALYLCASSAGEKIYEQYFGPGTRLTVT.

The J gene is TRBJ1-1, the V gene TRBV28; no clear D gene. Trimming shortened V by 2 bases and J by 1 base, and 8 bases separated the two germline ends. This CDR3 is built from 14 residues. CDR1 is MDHEN and CDR2 is SYDVKM in the germline V gene. The CDR3 DNA follows: TGTGCCAGCAGTTTAGCCAGACCGAACACTGAAGCTTTCTTT. Protein product: CASSLARPNTEAFF.

This clone was seen a single time. This chain links TRBV6-1 with TRBJ2-3; D call uncertain. V was clipped by 3 bases and J by 0 bases, with 7 bases between them. From germline, CDR1 is MNHNS and CDR2 SASEGT. The CDR3 totals 14 residues. CDR3 bases: TGTGCCAGCAGTGAGGGGTTCAGCACAGATACGCAGTATTTT. Encoded protein: CASSEGFSTDTQYF.

V gene TRBV27 combines with J gene TRBJ2-4; 16 nucleotides line up with TRBD2. CDR3 length: 17 amino acids. Germline lookup yields CDR1 MNHEY and CDR2 SMNVEV (reference sequence). The trim removed 5 bases at V and 6 bases at J, leaving 7 bases unmatched. As DNA, the CDR3 is TGTGCCAGCAGTGCCGGGACTAGCGGGAGGGGCGGAAACATTCAGTACTTC. Translation: CASSAGTSGRGGNIQYF.

J is TRBJ2-5 and V is TRBV29-1; 9 nucleotides align to TRBD2. Germline trimming cut 1 base from V and 5 bases from J; bases unmatched to any gene: 5. The germline V gene has CDR1 SQVTM and CDR2 ANQGSEA. The CDR3 contains 14 residues. Here the CDR3 reads CSVEGGRALETQYF. The CDR3 bases are TGCAGCGTTGAAGGCGGGAGGGCCTTGGAGACCCAGTACTTC.

This clone has just one count. This rearrangement joins TRBV6-5 to TRBJ2-7, with no clear D. CDR1 and CDR2 (germline): MNHEY, SVGAGI. The length of the CDR3 is 14 residues. Trimming removed 0 bases from V and 2 bases from J, with 8 bases in between. CDR3 nucleotides: TGTGCCAGCAGTTACTCGGCAGAAGCCTACGAGCAGTACTTC. Encoded protein: CASSYSAEAYEQYF.

The chain uses TRBV2 and TRBJ2-1; D gene uncertain. Germline-derived CDR1 and CDR2 are SNHLY and FYNNEI. The length of the CDR3 is 12 residues. V lost 3 bases, J lost 6 bases, and 6 bases lay in between. The CDR3, as DNA: TGTGCCAGCAGTGACTCGCTCAATGAGCAGTTCTTC. Translation gives CASSDSLNEQFF.

The V and J genes are TRBV19 and TRBJ2-1; 9 nucleotides align to TRBD2. Germline V gene data show CDR1 as LNHDA and CDR2 as SQIVND (reference sequence). The V segment lost 7 bases and the J segment 8 bases; nucleotides outside the gene matches: 9. The CDR3 length is 14 residues. This CDR3 reads CASKLREGRDEQFF. The CDR3 DNA is TGTGCCAGTAAATTGCGGGAGGGCCGGGATGAGCAGTTCTTC.

This chain links TRBV7-9 with TRBJ2-7; TRBD1 matches 7 bases. The CDR3 consists of 12 residues. The V segment lost 4 bases and the J segment 6 bases; nucleotides outside the gene matches: 3. The V gene's germline CDR1 is SEHNR and CDR2 FQNEAQ (reference sequence). The CDR3 loop reads CASSSQGTEQYF. The CDR3 DNA reads as TGTGCCAGCAGCTCACAGGGGACCGAGCAGTACTTC.

The chain is built from TRBV7-6 and TRBJ2-3; tentatively, D is TRBD2 (5 bases). The CDR3 length is 16 residues. Germline CDR1 and CDR2: SGHVS and FNYEAQ. V was clipped by 2 bases and J by 2 bases, with 14 bases between them. The CDR3 sequence is CASSLSPSGPTDTQYF. CDR3 in DNA: TGTGCCAGCAGCTTATCTCCAAGCGGACCCACAGATACGCAGTATTTT.

This chain uses TRBV27 with TRBJ2-7; D ambiguous. Germline-derived CDR1 and CDR2 are MNHEY and SMNVEV (reference sequence). CDR3 size: 12 residues. Trimming removed 6 bases at V and 4 bases at J, with 10 bases between. The CDR3 region is CASRNPAYEQYF. The CDR3, as DNA: TGTGCCAGCAGAAACCCGGCTTACGAGCAGTACTTC.